Shown below are 18 T cell receptor beta chains from a single sample sequenced in a study of graft-versus-host responses after intestinal transplantation. Produced via immunoSEQ multiplex PCR; TCRdb's table is partial and in-frame only. Found here are about 89,000 clones, about 94% of them singletons; the top ten hold around 0.18%. These TCRs' antigens remain unknown. The starting material was unstimulated CD4+ T cells sorted from spleen or lymph node cells, obtained before transplant. These TCRs come from a human donor who was the organ donor for an intestinal transplant.

The chain recombines TRBV18 with TRBJ1-2, with D maybe TRBD1 (6 bases). Germline V gene data show CDR1 as KGHSH and CDR2 as LQKENI. V lost 4 bases to trimming and J lost 0 bases, with 6 bases between them. The CDR3 length is 13 residues. CDR3 protein: CASSQGANYGYTF. In DNA, the CDR3 is TGTGCCAGCTCACAGGGGGCTAACTATGGCTACACCTTC. The full variable domain, its missing parts supplied by reference TRBV18 and TRBJ1-2, is NAGVMQNPRHLVRRRGQEARLRCSPMKGHSHVYWYRQLPEEGLKFMVYLQKENIIDESGMPKERFSAEFPKEGPSILRIQQVVRGDSAAYFCASSQGANYGYTFGSGTRLTVV.

The J gene is TRBJ1-5, the V gene TRBV11-2, with D possibly being TRBD1 (5 bases). Germline V gene data show CDR1 as SGHAT and CDR2 as FQNNGV. CDR3 length: 14 residues. Trimming took 5 bases from V and 0 from J, leaving 8 bases between them. The CDR3 bases are TGTGCCAGCAGCCGAGGGACTAGCAATCAGCCCCAGCATTTT. Translating it yields CASSRGTSNQPQHF.

The chain carries TRBV27 and TRBJ2-3; 9 nucleotides match TRBD1. This CDR3 contains 14 residues. V shed 5 bases and J 7 bases; nucleotides not matched to a gene: 7. Germline CDR1 MNHEY, CDR2 SMNVEV (reference sequence). The CDR3 DNA reads as TGTGCCAGCAGTCCACAGGGGGCGCGAAATACGCAGTATTTT. It is translated as CASSPQGARNTQYF.

This clone was observed once. Written as DNA, the CDR3 is TGTGCCAGCAGTTTGACAGGGGGTTTGAACACTGAAGCTTTCTTT. It specifies CASSLTGGLNTEAFF. The chain employs TRBV28 and TRBJ1-1; 9 positions agree with TRBD1. CDR3 length equals 15 residues. V shed 3 bases, J shed 0 bases, and the junction held 2 bases outside the gene matches. Per germline, CDR1 MDHEN and CDR2 SYDVKM.

This sequence joins TRBV5-6 and TRBJ2-5, with 8 bases lining up with TRBD1. V dropped 2 bases and J dropped 1; count of bases not matched to a gene: 4. This CDR3 spans 15 amino acids. CDR1 SGHDT and CDR2 YYEEEE come from the germline V gene. The CDR3 is CASSFRGQVQETQYF. CDR3 bases: TGTGCCAGCAGCTTTAGGGGACAGGTCCAAGAGACCCAGTACTTC.

This chain connects TRBV5-5 to TRBJ2-6; D possibly corresponds to TRBD2 (5 bases). Germline loops: CDR1 SGHKS, CDR2 YYEKEE (reference sequence). The CDR3 length is 16 residues. The ends were cut back, 1 base at V and 4 bases at J, with 12 bases in the middle. The CDR3 is CASSLLTSGGANVLTF. The DNA of the CDR3 is TGTGCCAGCAGCTTGTTGACCTCGGGAGGGGCCAACGTCCTGACTTTC.

The chain joins TRBV5-1 to TRBJ2-4, with D unresolved. This CDR3 spans 14 amino acids. Trimming took off 4 bases at V and 5 bases at J, with 13 bases between the two ends. CDR1 is SGHRS and CDR2 is YFSETQ in the germline V gene. DNA of the CDR3: TGCGCCAGCAGCACGGGCGACACCCAAAACATTCAGTACTTC. Translated, it gives CASSTGDTQNIQYF.

CDR3 in amino acids: CASSLTQQETQYF. The CDR3 DNA sequence: TGTGCCAGCAGTCTTACCCAGCAAGAGACCCAGTACTTC. The chain employs TRBV7-9 and TRBJ2-5; D call uncertain. The CDR3 is 13 amino acids. Germline V gene sequence: CDR1 SEHNR, CDR2 FQNEAQ (reference sequence). Trimming stripped 6 bases from V and 2 bases from J, with 10 bases between.

The chain recombines TRBV18 with TRBJ1-2, with a tentative D call TRBD1 (6 bases). Looked up from germline, CDR1 is KGHSH and CDR2 is LQKENI. CDR3 length: 12 residues. V gave up 5 bases and J gave up 4 bases, with 8 bases separating them. The CDR3 loop reads CASSGQLYGYTF. In nucleotides, the CDR3 is TGTGCCAGCTCAGGACAGCTCTATGGCTACACCTTC.

The J gene is TRBJ1-5, the V gene TRBV6-1; possible D gene TRBD1, 6 bases. Trimming pared 3 bases from V and 3 bases from J, leaving 9 bases between. The germline V gene has CDR1 MNHNS and CDR2 SASEGT. The CDR3 runs 14 residues. CDR3 residues: CASSDGTFNQPQHF. CDR3 nucleotides: TGTGCCAGCAGTGACGGGACATTCAATCAGCCCCAGCATTTT.

The chain has TRBV6-1 and TRBJ2-7; tentative D call: TRBD1 (6 bases). The germline gives CDR1 MNHNS, CDR2 SASEGT. Trimming cost V 8 bases and J 1 base, with 15 bases left between them. The CDR3 is 14 amino acids. This CDR3 is CASFLGGSSYEQYF. The CDR3 nucleotides read TGTGCCAGCTTTCTAGGGGGTAGTTCCTACGAGCAGTACTTC.

The CDR3 DNA sequence: TGTGCCAGCAGCCGATCCGGGACTAGCGGGTACGAGCAGTACTTC. Amino acid sequence: CASSRSGTSGYEQYF. V usage is TRBV7-2 and J usage is TRBJ2-7; TRBD2 matches at 12 bases. Per germline, CDR1 SGHTA and CDR2 FQGNSA. Trimming took 5 bases from V and 4 from J; bases not matched to a gene: 6. The CDR3 is 15 amino acids.

The chain uses TRBV4-1 and TRBJ1-4; a possible D gene is TRBD1 (5 bases). The V end was cut by 2 bases, the J end by 11 bases, with 12 bases between. The length of the CDR3 is 13 residues. Germline V gene data show CDR1 as MGHRA and CDR2 as YSYEKL. The CDR3 nucleotides are TGCGCCAGCAGCCAACCACAGGTTATTAAACTGTTTTTT. It encodes CASSQPQVIKLFF.

The DNA for the CDR3 is TGTGCCAGCTCACCACCGTCTGGGGTTTCAGATACGCAGTATTTT. It encodes CASSPPSGVSDTQYF. The gene calls are TRBV18 and TRBJ2-3, with no clear D. This CDR3 is built from 15 residues. With 0 bases removed from V and 4 bases from J, the gap between germline ends came to 11 bases. CDR1 KGHSH and CDR2 LQKENI come from the germline V gene. Full variable domain (missing parts from reference TRBV18 and TRBJ2-3): NAGVMQNPRHLVRRRGQEARLRCSPMKGHSHVYWYRQLPEEGLKFMVYLQKENIIDESGMPKERFSAEFPKEGPSILRIQQVVRGDSAAYFCASSPPSGVSDTQYFGPGTRLTVL.

This clone was counted between two and nine times. The chain has TRBV19 and TRBJ1-1; TRBD1 is a possible D gene (6 bases). Trimming took 4 bases from V and 1 from J, leaving 10 bases between them. CDR1 is LNHDA and CDR2 is SQIVND in the germline V gene (reference sequence). There are 14 residues in the CDR3. CDR3 DNA: TGTGCCAGTAGTACGCAGGGGTCGAACACTGAAGCTTTCTTT. Encoded protein: CASSTQGSNTEAFF.

Only one count was recorded for this clone. The rearrangement uses TRBV18 and TRBJ1-2; no reliable D call. The CDR3 has 13 residues. V lost 3 bases and J lost 8, with 13 bases in between. The germline CDR1 and CDR2 sequences are KGHSH and LQKENI. CDR3 coding DNA: TGTGCCAGCTCACCTGAGCCCAGGATAGGCTACACCTTC. This codes for CASSPEPRIGYTF.

The chain recombines TRBV5-1 with TRBJ2-2; the D is unclear. Per the germline V gene, CDR1 is SGHRS and CDR2 is YFSETQ. Trimming cost V 0 bases and J 5 bases, with 8 bases left between them. The CDR3 loop spans 14 amino acids. The CDR3 sequence is CASSLVSGTGELFF. CDR3 DNA: TGCGCCAGCAGCTTGGTTTCCGGGACCGGGGAGCTGTTTTTT.

The chain is built from TRBV4-2 and TRBJ2-3; 16 bases align to TRBD2. The CDR3 loop spans 16 amino acids. The germline V gene has CDR1 LGHNA and CDR2 YNFKEQ. With V trimmed by 5 bases and J by 3 bases, 2 bases remained unmatched. The CDR3 bases are TGTGCCAGCAGCGAGGGACTAGCGGGGGGGACAGATACGCAGTATTTT. Translation gives CASSEGLAGGTDTQYF.